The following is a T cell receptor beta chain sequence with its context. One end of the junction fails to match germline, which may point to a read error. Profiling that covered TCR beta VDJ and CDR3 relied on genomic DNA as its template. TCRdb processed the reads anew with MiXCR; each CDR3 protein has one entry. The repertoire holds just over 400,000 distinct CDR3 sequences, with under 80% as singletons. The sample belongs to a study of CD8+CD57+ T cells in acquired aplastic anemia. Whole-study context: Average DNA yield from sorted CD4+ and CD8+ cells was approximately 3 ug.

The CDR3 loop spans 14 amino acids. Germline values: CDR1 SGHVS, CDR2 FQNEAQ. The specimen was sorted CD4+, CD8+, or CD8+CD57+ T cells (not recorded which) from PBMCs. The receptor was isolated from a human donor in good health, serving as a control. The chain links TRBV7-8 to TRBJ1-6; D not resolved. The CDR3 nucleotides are TGTGCCAGCAGCTTAGGCCAGAATAATGCAACCCCCATATTT. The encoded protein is CASSLGQNNATPIF. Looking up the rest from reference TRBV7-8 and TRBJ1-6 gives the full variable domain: GAGVSQSPRYKVAKRGQDVALRCDPISGHVSLFWYQQALGQGPEFLTYFQNEAQLDKSGLPSDRFFAERPEGSVSTLKIQRTQQEDSAVYLCASSLGQNNATPIFGNGTRLTVT.